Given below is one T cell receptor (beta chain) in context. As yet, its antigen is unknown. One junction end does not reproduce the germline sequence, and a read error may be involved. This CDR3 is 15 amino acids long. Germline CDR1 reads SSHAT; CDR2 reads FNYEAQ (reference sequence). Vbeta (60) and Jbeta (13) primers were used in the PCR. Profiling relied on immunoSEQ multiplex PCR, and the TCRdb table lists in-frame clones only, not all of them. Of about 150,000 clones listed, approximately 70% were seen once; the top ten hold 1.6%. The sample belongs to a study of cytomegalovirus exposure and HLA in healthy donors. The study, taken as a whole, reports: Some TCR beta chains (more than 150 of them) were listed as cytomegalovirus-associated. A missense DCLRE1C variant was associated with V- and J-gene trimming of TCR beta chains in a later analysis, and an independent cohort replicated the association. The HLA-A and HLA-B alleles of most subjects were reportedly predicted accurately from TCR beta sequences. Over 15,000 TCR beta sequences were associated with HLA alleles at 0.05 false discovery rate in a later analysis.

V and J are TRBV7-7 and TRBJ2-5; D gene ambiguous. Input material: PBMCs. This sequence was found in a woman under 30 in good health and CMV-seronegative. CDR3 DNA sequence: TGTGCTAGCAGCTTATCTCCTGCGGCACAAGAGACCCAGTACTTC. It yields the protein CASSLSPAAQETQYF.